These 10 T cell receptor beta chains originate from one sample sequenced in a study of blood T cell repertoires in COVID-19. Method: immunoSEQ multiplex PCR; TCRdb's copy keeps in-frame clones and lacks some. The table lists 200,000 to 250,000 clones, around 86% of them singletons. Sequences were obtained from peripheral blood. Receptor source: a woman in her 70s with active or convalescent COVID-19.

The chain recombines TRBV11-2 with TRBJ1-3, with TRBD1 matching 7 bases. The J segment lost 4 bases and the V segment lost 5 bases, leaving 5 bases of the junction unmatched. Germline assignment: CDR1 SGHAT and CDR2 FQNNGV. The CDR3 length is 14 residues. CDR3 sequence: CASSARGSGNTIYF. The CDR3 region has the DNA TGTGCCAGCAGCGCCAGGGGGTCCGGAAACACCATATATTTT.

The chain uses TRBV11-3 and TRBJ1-3; 7 bases align to TRBD1. With V trimmed by 5 bases and J by 0 bases, 4 bases remained unmatched. Germline CDR1 SGHNT, CDR2 YENEEA. There are 15 residues in the CDR3. The CDR3 region has the DNA TGTGCCAGCAGCCGGGACAGTCTCTCTGGAAACACCATATATTTT. Translation gives CASSRDSLSGNTIYF.

The chain links TRBV6-6 to TRBJ2-7; unclear D gene. CDR3 length equals 11 residues. V was pared by 2 bases and J by 6 bases, with 5 bases between. CDR1 is MNHNY, CDR2 SVGAGI, per germline (reference sequence). CDR3: CASSYTGEQYF. Here the CDR3 DNA reads TGTGCCAGCAGTTACACGGGCGAGCAGTACTTC.

V and J are TRBV5-5 and TRBJ2-6; weak D call: TRBD1 (5 bases). V was clipped by 4 bases and J by 0 bases, with 8 bases between them. This CDR3 is built from 15 residues. Germline V gene lookup returns CDR1 SGHKS and CDR2 YYEKEE (reference sequence). The CDR3 DNA reads as TGTGCCAGCAGCACAGGACCCTCTGGGGCCAACGTCCTGACTTTC. Translated: CASSTGPSGANVLTF.

The V and J genes are TRBV21-1 and TRBJ1-3; the D call TRBD1 from the table was never checked on the DNA. TRBV21-1 is a pseudogene locus. The CDR3 covers 13 residues. The CDR3 DNA reads TGTGCCAGCAGCCGACAGGGACTAAACACCATATATTTT. Its translation is CASSRQGLNTIYF.

The chain carries TRBV4-1 and TRBJ1-5; no clear D. Germline V gene data show CDR1 as MGHRA and CDR2 as YSYEKL. This CDR3 comprises 15 residues. V gave up 0 bases and J gave up 3 bases, with 9 bases separating them. Here the CDR3 reads CASSQDGLHNQPQHF. CDR3 coding DNA: TGCGCCAGCAGCCAAGATGGACTTCACAATCAGCCCCAGCATTTT.

The gene calls are TRBV2 and TRBJ1-1, with 7 positions matching TRBD1. V was clipped by 5 bases and J by 5 bases; unmatched bases: 5. The V gene's germline CDR1 is SNHLY and CDR2 FYNNEI. The CDR3 is made up of 13 amino acids. This chain's CDR3 is CASSRGGVTEAFF. The CDR3 coding sequence is TGTGCCAGCAGTAGAGGGGGCGTAACTGAAGCTTTCTTT.

The chain has TRBV4-3 and TRBJ1-1; TRBD1 might be the D (5 bases). The CDR3 runs 15 residues. V dropped 3 bases and J dropped 6 bases, with 17 bases sitting between them. Looked up from germline, CDR1 is LGHNA and CDR2 is YSLEER. In DNA, the CDR3 is TGCGCCAGCAGCCAGGGACTACTAGAGGGCGCTGAAGCTTTCTTT. Its translation: CASSQGLLEGAEAFF.

J is TRBJ2-5 and V is TRBV29-1, with D maybe TRBD1 (5 bases). Between the trimmed V and J ends, which lost 2 bases and 4 bases, there was a span of 8 bases. The CDR3 is 12 residues long. Germline loops: CDR1 SQVTM, CDR2 ANQGSEA. The CDR3, as DNA: TGCAGCGTTGAACAGGGTGGAGAGACCCAGTACTTC. Protein sequence: CSVEQGGETQYF. Based on the CDR3 plus reference TRBV29-1 and TRBJ2-5, the full variable domain is SAVISQKPSRDICQRGTSLTIQCQVDSQVTMMFWYRQQPGQSLTLIATANQGSEATYESGFVIDKFPISRPNLTFSTLTVSNMSPEDSSIYLCSVEQGGETQYFGPGTRLLVL.

This chain uses TRBV5-4 with TRBJ1-1; possible D gene TRBD1, 5 bases. The V end was cut by 1 base, the J end by 0 bases, with 7 bases between. The CDR3 spans 14 residues. The germline CDR1 and CDR2 sequences are SGHNT and YYREEE (reference sequence). CDR3 nucleotide sequence: TGTGCCAGCAGCTTGCAGGGAATGAACACTGAAGCTTTCTTT. Amino acid sequence: CASSLQGMNTEAFF.